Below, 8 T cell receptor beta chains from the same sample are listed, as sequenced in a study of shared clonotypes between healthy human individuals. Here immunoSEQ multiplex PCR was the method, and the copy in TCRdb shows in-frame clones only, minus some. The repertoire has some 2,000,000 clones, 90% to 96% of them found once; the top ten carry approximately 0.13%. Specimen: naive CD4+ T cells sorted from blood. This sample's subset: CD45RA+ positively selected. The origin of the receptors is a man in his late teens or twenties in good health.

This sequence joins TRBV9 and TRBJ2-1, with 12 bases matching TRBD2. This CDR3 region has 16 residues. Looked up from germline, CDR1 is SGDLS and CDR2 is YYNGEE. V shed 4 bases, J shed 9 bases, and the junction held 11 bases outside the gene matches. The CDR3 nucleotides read TGTGCCAGCAGCATACGAGGACTAGCGGGGTCCGGTGAGCAGTTCTTC. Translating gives CASSIRGLAGSGEQFF.

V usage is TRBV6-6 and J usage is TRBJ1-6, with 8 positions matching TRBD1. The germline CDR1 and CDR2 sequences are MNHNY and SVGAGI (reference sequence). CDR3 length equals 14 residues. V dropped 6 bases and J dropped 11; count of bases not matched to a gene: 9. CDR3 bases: TGTGCCAGCAGAGACGGGACAGGCGGCGCACCCCTCCACTTT. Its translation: CASRDGTGGAPLHF.

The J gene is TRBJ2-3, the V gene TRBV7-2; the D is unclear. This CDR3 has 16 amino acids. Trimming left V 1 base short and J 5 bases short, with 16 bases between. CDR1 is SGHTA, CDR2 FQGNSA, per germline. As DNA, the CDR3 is TGTGCCAGCAGCTTAGGCCAGTTGTTGTTAAAAGATACGCAGTATTTT. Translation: CASSLGQLLLKDTQYF.

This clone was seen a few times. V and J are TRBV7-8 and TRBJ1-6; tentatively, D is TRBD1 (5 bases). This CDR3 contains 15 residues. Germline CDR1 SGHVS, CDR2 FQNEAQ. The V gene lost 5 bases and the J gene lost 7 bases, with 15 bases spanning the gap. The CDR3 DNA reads TGTGCCAGCAGCCCGGTGGGACGGTTGAATTCACCCCTCCACTTT. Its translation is CASSPVGRLNSPLHF.

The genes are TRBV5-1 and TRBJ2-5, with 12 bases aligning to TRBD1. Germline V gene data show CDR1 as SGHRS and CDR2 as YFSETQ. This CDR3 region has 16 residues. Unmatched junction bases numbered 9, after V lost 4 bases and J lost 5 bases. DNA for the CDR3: TGCGCCAGCAGCCAACCGGGACAGGGGGCCGGGGAGACCCAGTACTTC. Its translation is CASSQPGQGAGETQYF.

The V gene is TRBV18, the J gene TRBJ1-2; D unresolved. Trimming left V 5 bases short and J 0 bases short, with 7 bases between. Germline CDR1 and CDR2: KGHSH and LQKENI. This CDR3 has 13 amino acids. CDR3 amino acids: CASSASANYGYTF. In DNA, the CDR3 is TGTGCCAGCTCAGCTAGTGCTAACTATGGCTACACCTTC.

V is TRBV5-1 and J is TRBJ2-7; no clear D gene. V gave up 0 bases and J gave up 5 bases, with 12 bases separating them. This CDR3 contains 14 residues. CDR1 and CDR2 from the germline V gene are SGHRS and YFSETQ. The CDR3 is CASSLDRASDEQYF. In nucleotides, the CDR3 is TGCGCCAGCAGCTTGGATAGGGCCAGCGACGAGCAGTACTTC.

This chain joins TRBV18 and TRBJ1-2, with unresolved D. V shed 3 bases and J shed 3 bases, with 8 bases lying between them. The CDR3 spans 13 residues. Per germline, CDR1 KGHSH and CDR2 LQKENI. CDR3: CASSPTVDYGYTF. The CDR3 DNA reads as TGTGCCAGCTCACCGACGGTTGACTATGGCTACACCTTC. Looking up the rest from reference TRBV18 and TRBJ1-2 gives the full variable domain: NAGVMQNPRHLVRRRGQEARLRCSPMKGHSHVYWYRQLPEEGLKFMVYLQKENIIDESGMPKERFSAEFPKEGPSILRIQQVVRGDSAAYFCASSPTVDYGYTFGSGTRLTVV.